This TCR beta chain originates from a study of cytomegalovirus exposure and HLA in healthy donors. Points from the study as a whole: Reportedly, HLA-A and HLA-B alleles of most subjects were accurately predicted from TCR beta. Available immune exposure information covered CMV serostatus only.

Concerning this clone: The target antigen is unknown.

PCR primers comprised 60 Vbeta and 13 Jbeta primers. The method was immunoSEQ multiplex PCR; TCRdb's version includes in-frame clones alone and lacks a portion of them. This sample yields around 190,000 clones, of which about 81% are seen a single time; 1.5% to 2% belongs to the top ten. Unrecorded immune exposure was likely among donors, who were nominally healthy when sampled. The receptor's source is a man between 18 and 29 years old in good health and CMV-seronegative. Specimen: PBMCs.

For the CDR3, the DNA is TGCGCCAGCAGCCTGACAGGGGCACCCCTCCACTTT. Translation gives CASSLTGAPLHF. The rearrangement joins TRBV4-3 to TRBJ1-6; 8 bases are a match to TRBD1. Germline assignment: CDR1 LGHNA and CDR2 YSLEER. The length of the CDR3 is 12 residues. The V gene end was trimmed by 4 bases and the J gene end by 11 bases; junction bases not matched to a gene: 1.